This T cell receptor (beta chain) was retrieved from a study of chemoradiotherapy in HPV16-positive cancers. Study-wide findings and caveats: Candidate HPV-specific clones and E7-related TCR motifs grew in tumor during treatment.

The data were produced by immunoSEQ multiplex PCR, yet TCRdb's version contains in-frame clones alone and is incomplete. The table shows about 35,000 clones, with about 85% occurring only once. This clone has only one observation. Its matching antigen is unknown. Repertoires were sampled repeatedly during chemoradiotherapy. The sequence derives from a human donor with HPV-associated anogenital cancer. Sequencing used blood, obtained from a patient who underwent chemoradiotherapy.

CDR3 protein: CASSRDRAVGELFF. The CDR3 DNA sequence: TGTGCCAGCAGCCGTGACCGAGCAGTCGGGGAGCTGTTTTTT. The J gene is TRBJ2-2, the V gene TRBV7-2; D is uncertain. CDR3 length: 14 amino acids. The V end was cut by 5 bases, the J end by 7 bases, with 14 bases between. Germline CDR1 is SGHTA and CDR2 is FQGNSA.